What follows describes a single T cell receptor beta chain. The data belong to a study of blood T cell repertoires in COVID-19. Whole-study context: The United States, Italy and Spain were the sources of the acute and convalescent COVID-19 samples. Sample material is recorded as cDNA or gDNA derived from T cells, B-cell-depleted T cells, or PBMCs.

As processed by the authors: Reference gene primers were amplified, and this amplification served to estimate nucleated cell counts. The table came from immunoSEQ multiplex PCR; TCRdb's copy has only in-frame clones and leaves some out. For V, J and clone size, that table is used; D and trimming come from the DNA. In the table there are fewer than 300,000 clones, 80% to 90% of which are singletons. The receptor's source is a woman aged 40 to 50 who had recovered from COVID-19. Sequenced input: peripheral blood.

In nucleotides, the CDR3 is TGTGCCAGCTCGTCGGCGGTGAACACTGAAGCTTTCTTT. The encoded protein is CASSSAVNTEAFF. This chain links TRBV18 with TRBJ1-1; D is unclear. The V gene's germline CDR1 is KGHSH and CDR2 LQKENI. CDR3 length equals 13 residues. The V end lost 6 bases, the J end lost 0 bases, and 8 bases lay between the germline ends. The complete variable domain, with remaining parts taken from reference TRBV18 and TRBJ1-1, reads NAGVMQNPRHLVRRRGQEARLRCSPMKGHSHVYWYRQLPEEGLKFMVYLQKENIIDESGMPKERFSAEFPKEGPSILRIQQVVRGDSAAYFCASSSAVNTEAFFGQGTRLTVV.